The present T cell receptor beta chain was sequenced within a study of T cell responses to AZD1222 COVID-19 vaccine. Findings and caveats of the study: The sample set comprised mostly white British donors with more females, and clonal diversity was possibly underestimated. Repertoires were sampled only after the peak T cell response.

Turning to this clone: As yet, its antigen is unknown.

Clones were sequenced by immunoSEQ multiplex PCR, and TCRdb holds only the in-frame ones, with some missing. The sample includes 95,000 to 150,000 clones, under 95% of them seen just once. CDR1 MNHEY and CDR2 SMNVEV come from the germline V gene (reference sequence). This CDR3 is built from 16 residues. Trimming took 11 bases from V and 3 from J, leaving 22 bases between them. The V gene is TRBV27, the J gene TRBJ2-2, with D possibly being TRBD2 (5 bases). Material: peripheral blood, obtained 28 days after the second AZD1222 dose. The sequence was collected from an adult who received the AZD1222 COVID-19 vaccine. CDR3 region: CAELQFCGFDTGELFF. The CDR3 DNA reads as TGTGCCGAACTCCAGTTTTGCGGGTTTGACACCGGGGAGCTGTTTTTT.